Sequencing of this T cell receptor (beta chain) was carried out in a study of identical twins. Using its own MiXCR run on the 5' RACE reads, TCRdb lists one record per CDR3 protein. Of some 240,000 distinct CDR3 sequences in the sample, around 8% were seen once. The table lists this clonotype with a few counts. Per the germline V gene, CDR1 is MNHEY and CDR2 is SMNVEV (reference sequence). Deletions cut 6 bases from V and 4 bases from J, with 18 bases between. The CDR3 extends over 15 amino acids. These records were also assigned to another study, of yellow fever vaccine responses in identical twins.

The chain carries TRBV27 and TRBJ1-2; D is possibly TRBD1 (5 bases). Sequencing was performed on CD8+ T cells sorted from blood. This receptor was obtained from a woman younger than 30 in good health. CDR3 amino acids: CASRTHLGRSYGYTF. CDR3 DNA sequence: TGTGCCAGCAGAACCCACCTGGGGCGTAGCTATGGCTACACCTTC.